This is a list of T cell receptor beta chains from one sample in a study of blood T cell repertoires in COVID-19. Data came from immunoSEQ multiplex PCR; TCRdb stores just in-frame clones and leaves some out. Altogether under 300,000 clones are present, about nine tenths being singletons, with the ten largest covering around 16%. The sequencing sample was made of PBMCs or T cells enriched from blood (not recorded which). The receptors originated from a man aged 18-30 years who had recovered from COVID-19. Both conserved end residues are part of each CDR3. Fields, in order: D gene, V gene, clone size, J gene, CDR3 protein, CDR3 DNA. The D gene is left open where the match is weak. Size is stated for part of the rows, as once, few or many counts, or as a class when the clone is expanded.

>NA|TRBV21-1|few|TRBJ1-2
CASSKGQPGQQEGYTF
TGTGCCAGCAGCAAAGGGCAGCCGGGACAGCAGGAGGGCTACACCTTC
>TRBD2|TRBV9|NA|TRBJ2-3
CASSAPTSGSSDTQYF
TGTGCCAGCAGCGCACCGACTAGCGGGAGCTCAGATACGCAGTATTTT
>NA|TRBV3-1/TRBV3-2|NA|TRBJ1-1
CASSQVGGVNTEAFF
TGTGCCAGCAGCCAAGTCGGGGGGGTGAACACTGAAGCTTTCTTT
>TRBD2|TRBV10-1|NA|TRBJ2-5
CASSLAGGETQYF
TGCGCCAGCAGCCTAGCGGGAGGCGAGACCCAGTACTTC
>TRBD1|TRBV28|few|TRBJ2-5
CASSSPDRQETQYF
TGTGCCAGCAGCTCCCCGGACAGGCAAGAGACCCAGTACTTC
>TRBD2|TRBV28|NA|TRBJ2-7
CASRVLAAHSYEQYF
TGTGCCAGCAGAGTACTAGCGGCCCACTCCTACGAGCAGTACTTC
>NA|TRBV4-2|NA|TRBJ2-7
CASSQGERDSYEQYF
TGTGCCAGCAGCCAAGGAGAGAGGGACTCCTACGAGCAGTACTTC
>NA|TRBV3-1/TRBV3-2|few|TRBJ1-1
CASSPLGGDTEAFF
TGTGCCAGCAGCCCCCTAGGAGGGGACACTGAAGCTTTCTTT
>TRBD1|TRBV5-1|NA|TRBJ1-1
CASSINRDRVSGTEAFF
TGCGCCAGCAGCATCAACCGGGACAGGGTAAGCGGCACTGAAGCTTTCTTT
>TRBD2|TRBV11-3|once|TRBJ2-7
CASSLGLAGDLSSYEQYF
TGTGCCAGCAGCTTAGGACTAGCGGGGGACCTGAGCTCCTACGAGCAGTACTTC
>NA|TRBV29-1|NA|TRBJ2-3
CSVARGNTDTQYF
TGCAGCGTTGCTAGGGGGAACACAGATACGCAGTATTTT
>TRBD1|TRBV2|NA|TRBJ1-2
CASSEVGQGRDYGYTF
TGTGCCAGCAGTGAAGTGGGACAGGGCAGGGACTATGGCTACACCTTC
>NA|TRBV27|few|TRBJ1-2
CASSFSRGNYGYTF
TGTGCCAGCAGTTTTTCCAGGGGAAACTATGGCTACACCTTC
>NA|TRBV7-9|NA|TRBJ1-2
CASSLVRQVSANGYTF
TGTGCCAGCAGCTTAGTTCGACAGGTATCTGCGAATGGCTACACCTTC
>NA|TRBV7-9|NA|TRBJ1-1
CASSEQGRMVTEAFF
TGTGCCAGCAGCGAACAGGGAAGAATGGTCACTGAAGCTTTCTTT
>TRBD1|TRBV2|NA|TRBJ2-7
CASSKDRAYEQYF
TGTGCCAGCAGCAAGGACAGGGCCTACGAGCAGTACTTC
>TRBD2|TRBV7-9|NA|TRBJ2-5
CASSFGSGGSQETQYF
TGTGCCAGCAGCTTTGGTAGCGGGGGGTCACAAGAGACCCAGTACTTC
>NA|TRBV7-3|once|TRBJ2-1
CASSPYIGNEQFF
TGTGCCAGCAGCCCATATATCGGCAATGAGCAGTTCTTC
>NA|TRBV19|NA|TRBJ2-1
CASRVSPFPAVSYNEQFF
TGTGCCAGTAGAGTAAGCCCTTTCCCGGCGGTCTCCTACAATGAGCAGTTCTTC
>TRBD2|TRBV30|NA|TRBJ2-7
CAWKVAGPYEQYF
TGTGCCTGGAAGGTAGCGGGACCCTACGAGCAGTACTTC
>TRBD2|TRBV30|NA|TRBJ2-2
CAWTGGPGANTGELFF
TGTGCCTGGACGGGAGGGCCGGGGGCGAACACCGGGGAGCTGTTTTTT
>NA|TRBV7-8|NA|TRBJ1-2
CASSFPGGSYGYTF
TGTGCCAGCAGCTTCCCTGGGGGGAGCTATGGCTACACCTTC
>NA|TRBV7-2|few|TRBJ1-1
CASSWDTNTEAFF
TGTGCCAGCAGCTGGGACACTAACACTGAAGCTTTCTTT
>NA|TRBV6-5|NA|TRBJ2-1
CASSWFGQYNEQFF
TGTGCCAGCAGTTGGTTCGGACAGTACAATGAGCAGTTCTTC
>TRBD2|TRBV7-7|NA|TRBJ2-1
CASSSRLAGPYNEQFF
TGTGCTAGCAGCTCCCGATTAGCGGGGCCCTACAATGAGCAGTTCTTC
>TRBD1|TRBV5-4|NA|TRBJ2-3
CASRQTGGADTQYF
TGTGCCAGCAGGCAGACAGGGGGCGCAGATACGCAGTATTTT
>TRBD2|TRBV3-1/TRBV3-2|NA|TRBJ2-1
CASSQDRSGRNEQFF
TGTGCCAGCAGCCAAGACCGTAGCGGGAGGAATGAGCAGTTCTTC
>NA|TRBV5-8|few|TRBJ2-4
CASSLDTVGKNIQYF
TGTGCCAGCAGCTTGGATACAGTGGGCAAAAACATTCAGTACTTC
>TRBD1|TRBV6-5|NA|TRBJ2-7
CASCRTGGAYEQYF
TGTGCCAGCTGCCGGACAGGGGGAGCCTACGAGCAGTACTTC
>TRBD2|TRBV30|NA|TRBJ2-7
CAWSLTSGPYEQYF
TGTGCCTGGAGCCTTACTAGCGGGCCCTACGAGCAGTACTTC
>TRBD2|TRBV5-1|NA|TRBJ2-3
CASSLASGMGYADTQYF
TGCGCCAGCAGCTTGGCTAGCGGGATGGGGTATGCAGATACGCAGTATTTT
>TRBD1|TRBV5-4|NA|TRBJ1-2
CARGQANYGYTF
TGTGCCAGAGGACAGGCCAACTATGGCTACACCTTC
>TRBD2|TRBV11-1|NA|TRBJ2-1
CASSGTGLAGFEQFF
TGTGCCAGCAGCGGAACGGGACTAGCGGGATTTGAGCAGTTCTTC
>TRBD1|TRBV28|NA|TRBJ1-1
CASSVGTGHTEAFF
TGTGCCAGTTCCGTGGGGACAGGACACACTGAAGCTTTCTTT
>NA|TRBV6-5|NA|TRBJ2-5
CASSPEGETQYF
TGTGCCAGCAGTCCAGAGGGAGAGACCCAGTACTTC
>TRBD1|TRBV18|NA|TRBJ2-6
CASSQNAQGQGAPGSGANVLTF
TGTGCCAGCTCACAGAATGCCCAGGGACAGGGGGCGCCAGGATCTGGGGCCAACGTCCTGACTTTC
>TRBD1|TRBV28|NA|TRBJ2-5
CASRSGQGVRTETQYF
TGTGCCAGCAGGTCGGGACAGGGCGTCCGCACGGAGACCCAGTACTTC
>TRBD1|TRBV19|NA|TRBJ1-6
CASKTGSLYSPLHF
TGTGCCAGTAAGACAGGGAGTTTGTATTCACCCCTCCACTTT
>NA|TRBV28|NA|TRBJ1-1
CASSLRVNTEAFF
TGTGCCAGCAGTTTGAGGGTGAACACTGAAGCTTTCTTT
>NA|TRBV29-1|NA|TRBJ2-3
CSGTPTGTDTQYF
TGCAGCGGGACACCCACGGGCACAGATACGCAGTATTTT
>TRBD1|TRBV11-3|NA|TRBJ1-5
CASSLDLRGPFVTGNHQPQHF
TGTGCCAGCAGCTTAGATTTACGGGGGCCTTTCGTGACAGGGAACCATCAGCCCCAGCATTTT
>TRBD1|TRBV6-1|NA|TRBJ2-3
CASSEAGTGSTDTQYF
TGTGCCAGCAGTGAAGCTGGGACAGGGAGCACAGATACGCAGTATTTT
>NA|TRBV7-9|NA|TRBJ2-2
CASSLVALNTGELFF
TGTGCCAGCAGCTTAGTGGCTCTGAACACCGGGGAGCTGTTTTTT
>TRBD1|TRBV2|NA|TRBJ1-2
CASREDRAEGYTF
TGTGCCAGCAGGGAGGACAGGGCCGAGGGCTACACCTTC
>TRBD1|TRBV4-1|NA|TRBJ1-2
CASSQDFVSGGRGYTF
TGCGCCAGCAGCCAAGATTTTGTGTCAGGGGGAAGGGGCTACACCTTC
>NA|TRBV28|once|TRBJ2-2
CASSLEPGELFF
TGTGCCAGCAGTTTAGAGCCCGGGGAGCTGTTTTTT
>TRBD1|TRBV28|NA|TRBJ2-7
CASSLGTGRNEQYF
TGTGCCAGCAGTTTAGGGACAGGGAGGAACGAGCAGTACTTC
>NA|TRBV12-3/TRBV12-4|NA|TRBJ1-4
CASSSSGGGKLFF
TGTGCCAGCAGTAGCTCCGGGGGGGGAAAACTGTTTTTT
>NA|TRBV15|NA|TRBJ1-2
CATSRGGVRGYGYTF
TGTGCCACCAGCAGAGGGGGCGTTCGTGGCTATGGCTACACCTTC
>NA|TRBV6-5|NA|TRBJ1-2
CASSKRDTGYGYTF
TGTGCCAGCAGTAAACGGGACACGGGATATGGCTACACCTTC
>NA|TRBV28|NA|TRBJ2-5
CASSLLALAEETQYF
TGTGCCAGCAGTCTACTCGCACTCGCGGAAGAGACCCAGTACTTC
>NA|TRBV7-8|NA|TRBJ1-2
CASSRTDYYGYTF
TGTGCCAGCAGCCGGACAGATTACTATGGCTACACCTTC
>NA|TRBV11-3|NA|TRBJ1-1
CASSLETDAEAFF
TGTGCCAGCAGCTTAGAGACAGACGCTGAAGCTTTCTTT
>NA|TRBV5-1|NA|TRBJ2-3
CASSAGTLTPDTQYF
TGCGCCAGCAGCGCTGGGACTCTCACCCCAGATACGCAGTATTTT
>TRBD2|TRBV7-6|NA|TRBJ2-1
CASSLEAGGRNEQFF
TGTGCCAGCAGCTTAGAGGCGGGAGGAAGGAATGAGCAGTTCTTC
>TRBD1|TRBV15|NA|TRBJ2-7
CATSRNLQGFDEQYF
TGTGCCACCAGCAGGAACTTACAGGGGTTCGACGAGCAGTACTTC
>NA|TRBV7-2|NA|TRBJ2-5
CASSLGHTKETQYF
TGTGCCAGCAGCTTAGGGCATACAAAAGAGACCCAGTACTTC